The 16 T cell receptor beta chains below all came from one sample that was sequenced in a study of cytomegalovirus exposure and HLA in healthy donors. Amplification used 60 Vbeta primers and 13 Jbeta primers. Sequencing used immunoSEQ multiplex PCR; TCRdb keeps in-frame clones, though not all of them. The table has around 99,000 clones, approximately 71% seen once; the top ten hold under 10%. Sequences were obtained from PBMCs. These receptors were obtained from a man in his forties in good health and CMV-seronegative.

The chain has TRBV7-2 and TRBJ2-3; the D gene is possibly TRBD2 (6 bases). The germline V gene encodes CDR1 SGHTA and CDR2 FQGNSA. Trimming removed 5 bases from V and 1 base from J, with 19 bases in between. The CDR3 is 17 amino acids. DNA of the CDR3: TGTGCCAGCAGCCCAACACCCGGACTACCCCGCACAGATACGCAGTATTTT. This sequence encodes CASSPTPGLPRTDTQYF.

CDR3: CASSSPGDRNEKLFF. The CDR3 coding sequence is TGTGCCAGCAGTAGTCCGGGTGATAGAAATGAAAAACTGTTTTTT. The genes are TRBV28 and TRBJ1-4; the D is unclear. The ends were cut back, 5 bases at V and 5 bases at J, with 15 bases in the middle. CDR1 and CDR2 (germline): MDHEN, SYDVKM. This CDR3 is 15 amino acids long.

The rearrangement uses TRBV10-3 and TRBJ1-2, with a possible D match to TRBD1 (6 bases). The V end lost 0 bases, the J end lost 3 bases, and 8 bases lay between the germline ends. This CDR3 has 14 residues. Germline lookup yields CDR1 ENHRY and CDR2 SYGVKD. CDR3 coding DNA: TGTGCCATCAGTGAGTCGAACAGGGACTATGGCTACACCTTC. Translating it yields CAISESNRDYGYTF.

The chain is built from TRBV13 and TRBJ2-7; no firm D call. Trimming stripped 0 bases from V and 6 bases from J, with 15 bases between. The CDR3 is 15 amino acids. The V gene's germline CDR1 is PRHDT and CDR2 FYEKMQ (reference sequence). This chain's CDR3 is CASSLGLKVVREQYF. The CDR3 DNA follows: TGTGCCAGCAGCTTAGGCCTAAAAGTGGTGCGCGAGCAGTACTTC.

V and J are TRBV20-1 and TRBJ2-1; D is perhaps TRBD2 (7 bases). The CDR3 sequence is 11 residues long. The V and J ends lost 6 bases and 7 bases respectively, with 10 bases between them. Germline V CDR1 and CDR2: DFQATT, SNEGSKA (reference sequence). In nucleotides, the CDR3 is TGCAGTGCGGGGAGGGGGAATGAGCAGTTCTTC. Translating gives CSAGRGNEQFF.

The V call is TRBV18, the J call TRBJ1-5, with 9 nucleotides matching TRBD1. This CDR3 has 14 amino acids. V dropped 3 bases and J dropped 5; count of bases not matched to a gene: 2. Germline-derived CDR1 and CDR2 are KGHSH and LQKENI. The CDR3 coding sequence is TGTGCCAGCTCACCCGGACAGGGGCATCAGCCCCAGCATTTT. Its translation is CASSPGQGHQPQHF.

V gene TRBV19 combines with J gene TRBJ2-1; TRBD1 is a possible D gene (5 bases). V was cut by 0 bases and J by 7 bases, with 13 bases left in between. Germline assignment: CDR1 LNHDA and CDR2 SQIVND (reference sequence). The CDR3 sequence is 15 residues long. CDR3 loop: CASSIELTGPNEQFF. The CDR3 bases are TGTGCCAGTAGTATAGAATTAACAGGACCGAATGAGCAGTTCTTC.

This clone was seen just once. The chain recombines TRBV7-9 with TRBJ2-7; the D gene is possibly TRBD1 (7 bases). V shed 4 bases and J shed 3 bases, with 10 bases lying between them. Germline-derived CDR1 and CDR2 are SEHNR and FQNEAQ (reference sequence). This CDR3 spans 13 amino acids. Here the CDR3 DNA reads TGTGCCAGCAGCTCGCGGGACAGCTACGAGCAGTACTTC. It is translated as CASSSRDSYEQYF.

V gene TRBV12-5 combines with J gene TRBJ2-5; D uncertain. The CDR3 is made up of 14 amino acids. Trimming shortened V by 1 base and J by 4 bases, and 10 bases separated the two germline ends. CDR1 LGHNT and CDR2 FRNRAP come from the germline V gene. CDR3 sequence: CASGLGPSPETQYF. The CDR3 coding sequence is TGTGCTAGTGGTTTGGGGCCATCCCCAGAGACCCAGTACTTC.

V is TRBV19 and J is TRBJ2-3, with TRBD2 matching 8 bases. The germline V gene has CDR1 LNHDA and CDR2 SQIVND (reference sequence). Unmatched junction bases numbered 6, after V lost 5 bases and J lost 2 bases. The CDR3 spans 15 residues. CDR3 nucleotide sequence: TGTGCCAGTAGTTTTACTAGCGGCTACACAGATACGCAGTATTTT. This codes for CASSFTSGYTDTQYF.

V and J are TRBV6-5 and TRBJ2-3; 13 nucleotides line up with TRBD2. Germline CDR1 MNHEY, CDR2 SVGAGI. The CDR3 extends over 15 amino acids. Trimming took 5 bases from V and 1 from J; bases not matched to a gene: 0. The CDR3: CASSGTSGGTDTQYF. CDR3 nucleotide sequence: TGTGCCAGCAGTGGGACTAGCGGGGGCACAGATACGCAGTATTTT.

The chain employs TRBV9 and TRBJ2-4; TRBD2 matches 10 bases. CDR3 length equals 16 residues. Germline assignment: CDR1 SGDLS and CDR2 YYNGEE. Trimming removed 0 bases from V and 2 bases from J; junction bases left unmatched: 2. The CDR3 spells CASSVGSGGTKNIQYF. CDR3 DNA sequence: TGTGCCAGCAGCGTAGGTAGCGGGGGGACCAAAAACATTCAGTACTTC.

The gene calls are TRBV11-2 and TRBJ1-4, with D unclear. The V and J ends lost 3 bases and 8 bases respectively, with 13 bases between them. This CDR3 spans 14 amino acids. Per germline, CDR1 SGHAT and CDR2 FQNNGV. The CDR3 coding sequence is TGTGCCAGCAGCTTGGAGTACTATGGGGAAAAACTGTTTTTT. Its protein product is CASSLEYYGEKLFF.

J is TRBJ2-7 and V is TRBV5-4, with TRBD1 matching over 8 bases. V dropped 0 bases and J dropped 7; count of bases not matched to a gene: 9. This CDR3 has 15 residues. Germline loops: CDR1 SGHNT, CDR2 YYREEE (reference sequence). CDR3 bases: TGTGCCAGCAGCTTGGCAGGGGGCGGTATGGGTGAGCAGTACTTC. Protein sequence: CASSLAGGGMGEQYF.

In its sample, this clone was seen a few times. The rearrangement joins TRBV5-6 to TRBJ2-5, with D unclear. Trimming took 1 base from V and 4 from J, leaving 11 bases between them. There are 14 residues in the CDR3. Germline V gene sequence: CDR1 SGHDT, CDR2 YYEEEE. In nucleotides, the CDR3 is TGTGCCAGCAGCTTGACCCTCTCCGGAGAGACCCAGTACTTC. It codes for CASSLTLSGETQYF.

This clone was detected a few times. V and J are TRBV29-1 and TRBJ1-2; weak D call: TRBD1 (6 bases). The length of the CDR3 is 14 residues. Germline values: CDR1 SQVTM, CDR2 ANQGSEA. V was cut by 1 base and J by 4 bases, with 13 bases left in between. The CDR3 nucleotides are TGCAGCGTTGAAGCAGGGGCCCCACTCTATGGCTACACCTTC. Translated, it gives CSVEAGAPLYGYTF.